The entry below describes one TCR beta chain. Only in-frame clones appear in the TCRdb table, and some are missing; sequencing was by immunoSEQ multiplex PCR. This table has 100,000 to 150,000 clones, roughly 80% appearing once. This specimen comes from a study of blood T cell repertoires in COVID-19. Germline V gene data show CDR1 as MNHEY and CDR2 as SVGAGI. The CDR3 runs to 15 residues. V shed 5 bases and J 1 base; nucleotides not matched to a gene: 7. The rearrangement uses TRBV6-5 and TRBJ1-1; TRBD1 agrees at 7 bases. Sequencing was performed on peripheral blood. This sequence was found in a woman in her sixties with acute or convalescent COVID-19. CDR3 residues: CASSMTGTGNTEAFF. The CDR3 nucleotides are TGTGCCAGCAGTATGACAGGGACCGGGAACACTGAAGCTTTCTTT.